One sample yielded the 31 T cell receptor beta chains listed below, sequenced in a study of T cell responses to AZD1222 COVID-19 vaccine. Sequencing used immunoSEQ multiplex PCR; TCRdb keeps in-frame clones, though not all of them. The sample lists 97,000 or so clones; roughly 84% were seen once. The source material was peripheral blood, sampled on day 0 of AZD1222 vaccination. The receptor source for this set is an adult in good health.

This chain links TRBV5-1 with TRBJ2-5; the D call may be TRBD1 or TRBD2 (6 bases each). V was shortened by 3 bases and J by 3 bases, with 15 bases between the two germline ends. CDR1 is SGHRS, CDR2 YFSETQ, per germline. The CDR3 extends over 15 amino acids. The CDR3 nucleotides are TGCGCCAGCAGCTCCGGGGGCCTAACCGAAGAGACCCAGTACTTC. This codes for CASSSGGLTEETQYF. The full variable domain, in which reference TRBV5-1 and TRBJ2-5 provide the parts outside the CDR3, is KAGVTQTPRYLIKTRGQQVTLSCSPISGHRSVSWYQQTPGQGLQFLFEYFSETQRNKGNFPGRFSGRQFSNSRSEMNVSTLELGDSALYLCASSSGGLTEETQYFGPGTRLLVL.

This clone was seen once. The V call is TRBV5-6, the J call TRBJ1-6, with 8 positions matching TRBD1. The junction had 7 bases not matched to a gene; V was cut back by 5 bases and J by 9 bases. The germline V gene has CDR1 SGHDT and CDR2 YYEEEE. This CDR3 region has 14 residues. CDR3 nucleotide sequence: TGTGCCAGCAGACCTCGACAGGGGCGTTCACCCCTCCACTTT. This encodes CASRPRQGRSPLHF.

This chain uses TRBV18 with TRBJ1-6; D gene unclear. The germline V and J ends were trimmed by 2 bases and 7 bases, with 6 bases remaining between them. The CDR3 sequence is 13 residues long. Germline CDR1 reads KGHSH; CDR2 reads LQKENI. The CDR3 here is CASSPEGNSPLHF. CDR3 coding DNA: TGTGCCAGCTCACCAGAAGGGAATTCACCCCTCCACTTT. Using reference TRBV18 and TRBJ1-6 for the parts outside the CDR3, the full variable domain is NAGVMQNPRHLVRRRGQEARLRCSPMKGHSHVYWYRQLPEEGLKFMVYLQKENIIDESGMPKERFSAEFPKEGPSILRIQQVVRGDSAAYFCASSPEGNSPLHFGNGTRLTVT.

The chain uses TRBV28 and TRBJ1-5; D perhaps matches TRBD1 (5 bases). V was pared by 8 bases and J by 6 bases, with 20 bases between. Germline V gene lookup returns CDR1 MDHEN and CDR2 SYDVKM. This CDR3 has 15 amino acids. CDR3 coding DNA: TGTGCCAGCCGGGGGTCAGGGACCTCGAGTCAGCCCCAGCATTTT. Amino acids: CASRGSGTSSQPQHF.

This clone was seen once. The V gene is TRBV6-4, the J gene TRBJ2-2; D is perhaps TRBD2 (6 bases). The germline V gene encodes CDR1 MRHNA and CDR2 SNTAGT. The CDR3 sequence is 14 residues long. Trimming removed 10 bases from V and 4 bases from J, with 16 bases in between. CDR3 protein: CAITGLGGTGELFF. The CDR3 nucleotides are TGTGCCATCACGGGTCTCGGGGGCACCGGGGAGCTGTTTTTT.

This clone was counted once. The V gene is TRBV18, the J gene TRBJ2-7, with D perhaps matching TRBD1 (5 bases). The CDR3 runs 14 residues. V shed 4 bases and J shed 2 bases, with 12 bases lying between them. Germline CDR1 is KGHSH and CDR2 is LQKENI. CDR3 amino acids: CASSLGASTYEQYV. CDR3 bases: TGTGCCAGCTCACTTGGGGCCAGTACCTACGAGCAGTACGTC.

V and J are TRBV29-1 and TRBJ2-1; 9 bases are a match to TRBD2. Germline CDR1 is SQVTM and CDR2 is ANQGSEA. This CDR3 has 13 residues. V was pared by 7 bases and J by 6 bases, with 7 bases of the junction left unmatched. CDR3 sequence: CSDGTSYGNEQFF. The CDR3 bases are TGCAGCGACGGGACTAGCTACGGCAATGAGCAGTTCTTC.

This chain joins TRBV27 and TRBJ2-7; D possibly matches TRBD1 or TRBD2 (5 bases each). From germline, CDR1 is MNHEY and CDR2 SMNVEV (reference sequence). This CDR3 is built from 13 residues. Trimming took 4 bases from V and 9 from J, leaving 16 bases between them. The CDR3 DNA reads as TGTGCCAGCAGTTCCGCAGGGACCTCAGGGCAGTACTTC. Translating gives CASSSAGTSGQYF.

This rearrangement joins TRBV7-9 to TRBJ2-1; 8 nucleotides align to TRBD2. V lost 2 bases, J lost 5 bases, and 5 bases stayed unmatched. The V gene's germline CDR1 is SEHNR and CDR2 FQNEAQ (reference sequence). This CDR3 contains 15 residues. The CDR3 DNA sequence: TGTGCCAGCAGCTTAAGAACTAGCGGAGACAATGAGCAGTTCTTC. It yields the protein CASSLRTSGDNEQFF.

This clone was recorded only once. This chain connects TRBV28 to TRBJ2-6; perhaps TRBD2 as D (5 bases). The CDR3 has 15 amino acids. Germline values: CDR1 MDHEN, CDR2 SYDVKM. Trimming pared 6 bases from V and 0 bases from J, leaving 9 bases between. The CDR3 is CASSPEGSGANVLTF. Written as DNA, the CDR3 is TGTGCCAGCAGCCCCGAGGGCTCTGGGGCCAACGTCCTGACTTTC.

The chain is built from TRBV28 and TRBJ2-1, with TRBD2 identical over 9 bases. V gave up 4 bases and J gave up 1 base; unmatched junction bases: 5. Germline loops: CDR1 MDHEN, CDR2 SYDVKM. CDR3 length equals 16 residues. The chain's CDR3 is CASSSKAGGSYNEQFF. CDR3 DNA sequence: TGTGCCAGCAGTTCCAAAGCGGGGGGTTCCTACAATGAGCAGTTCTTC.

The rearrangement uses TRBV4-1 and TRBJ2-1; 13 bases map to TRBD2. The germline V gene encodes CDR1 MGHRA and CDR2 YSYEKL. This CDR3 region has 16 residues. With 2 bases clipped from V and 5 bases from J, the junction kept 3 bases outside the gene matches. The DNA of the CDR3 is TGCGCCAGCAGCCAAACTGGACTAGCGGGAGACAATGAGCAGTTCTTC. It is translated as CASSQTGLAGDNEQFF.

This clone was detected only once. J is TRBJ1-1 and V is TRBV5-1; D perhaps matches TRBD1 (5 bases). Germline lookup yields CDR1 SGHRS and CDR2 YFSETQ. Trimming left V 0 bases short and J 4 bases short, with 13 bases between. The CDR3 totals 15 residues. The DNA of the CDR3 is TGCGCCAGCAGCTTGGTGGGCTCTGGGGGCACTGAAGCTTTCTTT. Translating it yields CASSLVGSGGTEAFF.

This chain uses TRBV11-3 with TRBJ1-3; D gene ambiguous. The CDR3 sequence is 15 residues long. Germline CDR1 reads SGHNT; CDR2 reads YENEEA. The ends were cut back, 7 bases at V and 0 bases at J, with 13 bases in the middle. The CDR3 spells CASTAGSSSGNTIYF. CDR3 bases: TGTGCCAGCACCGCCGGCTCGAGCTCTGGAAACACCATATATTTT.

In DNA, the CDR3 is TGTGCCAGCAGCTTAGTCCCGGGAGGGCCGGGGACGCAGTATTTT. It codes for CASSLVPGGPGTQYF. The chain couples TRBV7-2 to TRBJ2-3; 8 positions match TRBD2. The CDR3 has 15 amino acids. Losses at the gene ends were 1 base for V and 9 bases for J; bases not matched to a gene: 9. Germline V CDR1 and CDR2: SGHTA, FQGNSA.

The J gene is TRBJ2-3, the V gene TRBV5-6; D is possibly TRBD2 (5 bases). The CDR3 is made up of 14 amino acids. Germline V CDR1 and CDR2: SGHDT, YYEEEE. V was shortened by 1 base and J by 1 base, with 7 bases between the two germline ends. Here the CDR3 reads CASSLPGGTDTQYF. The CDR3 DNA follows: TGTGCCAGCAGCTTGCCCGGGGGCACAGATACGCAGTATTTT.

The chain is built from TRBV29-1 and TRBJ2-7, with 9 bases fitting TRBD1. Trimming cost V 4 bases and J 2 bases; bases outside gene matches: 0. CDR1 SQVTM and CDR2 ANQGSEA come from the germline V gene. This CDR3 contains 12 residues. As DNA, the CDR3 is TGCAGCGTTGGACAGGGGGCCTACGAGCAGTACTTC. This translates into CSVGQGAYEQYF.

V gene TRBV5-1 combines with J gene TRBJ1-1; no clear D. CDR3 length: 14 residues. Germline V lookup: CDR1 SGHRS, CDR2 YFSETQ. V was clipped by 0 bases and J by 1 base, with 7 bases between them. DNA for the CDR3: TGCGCCAGCAGCTTGGAAGGCACGAACACTGAAGCTTTCTTT. This encodes CASSLEGTNTEAFF.

V and J are TRBV5-1 and TRBJ2-1; the match to TRBD1 covers 8 bases. Germline-derived CDR1 and CDR2 are SGHRS and YFSETQ. Trimming cost V 0 bases and J 7 bases; bases outside gene matches: 3. The CDR3 length is 14 residues. The CDR3 nucleotides are TGCGCCAGCAGCTTGGCGACAGGGGAGAATGAGCAGTTCTTC. This translates into CASSLATGENEQFF.

This chain links TRBV7-9 with TRBJ1-4; D is uncertain. Trimming shortened V by 0 bases and J by 4 bases, and 6 bases separated the two germline ends. This CDR3 region has 14 residues. Germline values: CDR1 SEHNR, CDR2 FQNEAQ (reference sequence). CDR3 region: CASSLAGINEKLFF. The CDR3 nucleotides read TGTGCCAGCAGCTTAGCGGGGATTAATGAAAAACTGTTTTTT.

This sequence joins TRBV6-1 and TRBJ2-7; D uncertain. Germline V gives CDR1 MNHNS, CDR2 SASEGT. This CDR3 is 9 amino acids long. V lost 7 bases and J lost 7, with 5 bases in between. DNA for the CDR3: TGTGCCAGCAACGGAGAGCAGTACGTC. This encodes CASNGEQYV.

V and J are TRBV3-1 (or the pseudogene TRBV3-2) and TRBJ1-3; D is undetermined. CDR3 length: 15 residues. Between the trimmed V and J ends, which lost 3 bases and 1 base, there was a span of 10 bases. Germline CDR1 and CDR2: LGHDT and YNNKEL (reference sequence). CDR3 sequence (DNA): TGTGCCAGCAGCCACCCCCGTTGGTCTGGAAACACCATATATTTT. This translates into CASSHPRWSGNTIYF.

This clone appeared a single time. The chain is built from TRBV18 and TRBJ2-6; D unclear. Trimming pared 2 bases from V and 0 bases from J, leaving 14 bases between. The CDR3 covers 18 residues. Germline values: CDR1 KGHSH, CDR2 LQKENI. The CDR3 sequence: CASSPGPQANSGANVLTF. The CDR3 DNA is TGTGCCAGCTCACCAGGTCCCCAGGCGAACTCTGGGGCCAACGTCCTGACTTTC.

This sequence joins TRBV9 and TRBJ2-6, with 8 bases lining up with TRBD2. The germline gives CDR1 SGDLS, CDR2 YYNGEE. The CDR3 spans 19 residues. The V segment lost 4 bases and the J segment 2 bases; nucleotides outside the gene matches: 14. The CDR3: CASSPRGGRDRPGANVLTF. The CDR3 DNA follows: TGTGCCAGCAGCCCTCGGGGGGGCAGGGATCGACCTGGGGCCAACGTCCTGACTTTC.

This chain uses TRBV28 with TRBJ1-6, with a tentative D call TRBD1 (5 bases). V was clipped by 6 bases and J by 7 bases, with 13 bases between them. This CDR3 comprises 14 residues. Germline assignment: CDR1 MDHEN and CDR2 SYDVKM. The CDR3 DNA is TGTGCCAGCAGCCCTGGCTGGGGGAATTCACCCCTCCACTTT. It translates to CASSPGWGNSPLHF.

This clone was seen only once. The rearrangement links TRBV6-6 to TRBJ2-7; D remains unclear. This CDR3 region has 15 residues. The V end lost 6 bases, the J end lost 0 bases, and 15 bases lay between the germline ends. CDR1 and CDR2 from the germline V gene are MNHNY and SVGAGI (reference sequence). The CDR3 sequence is CASSPTALSSYEQYV. The CDR3 nucleotides read TGTGCCAGCAGCCCGACGGCGCTCAGCTCCTACGAGCAGTACGTC.

V is TRBV11-2 and J is TRBJ1-2; D gene uncertain. The V gene lost 5 bases and the J gene lost 7 bases, with 17 bases spanning the gap. This CDR3 is 14 amino acids long. Germline CDR1 SGHAT, CDR2 FQNNGV. The CDR3 sequence: CASSPKSKGLGYTF. The CDR3 coding sequence is TGTGCCAGCAGCCCAAAAAGTAAGGGCCTTGGCTACACCTTC.

This clone appeared a few times. The chain carries TRBV29-1 and TRBJ1-5, with D unresolved. Deletions cut 4 bases from V and 4 bases from J, with 11 bases between. The germline V gene has CDR1 SQVTM and CDR2 ANQGSEA. The length of the CDR3 is 13 residues. CDR3 in DNA: TGCAGCGTTGGTGAGGGTCAAAATCAGCCCCAGCATTTT. It codes for CSVGEGQNQPQHF.

The J gene is TRBJ2-1, the V gene TRBV14; perhaps TRBD1 as D (5 bases). Germline assignment: CDR1 SGHDN and CDR2 FVKESK. This CDR3 region has 14 residues. Trimming removed 5 bases from V and 3 bases from J, with 11 bases in between. In DNA, the CDR3 is TGTGCCAGCAGCTGGGGCCGCAACTACAATGAGCAGTTCTTC. It yields the protein CASSWGRNYNEQFF.

This sequence joins TRBV24-1 and TRBJ1-6; D unresolved. V lost 3 bases to trimming and J lost 9 bases, with 8 bases between them. The CDR3 covers 13 residues. The germline CDR1 and CDR2 sequences are KGHDR and SFDVKD. The CDR3 bases are TGTGCCACCAGTGATCGTGGGAGTTCACCCCTCCACTTT. Translating gives CATSDRGSSPLHF.

This clone is a singleton in its sample. The chain uses TRBV5-4 and TRBJ1-2; D is perhaps TRBD1 (5 bases). There are 15 residues in the CDR3. V shed 0 bases and J shed 8 bases, with 17 bases lying between them. Germline CDR1 and CDR2: SGHNT and YYREEE (reference sequence). CDR3 DNA: TGTGCCAGCAGCTTGGCCCCAGGGTCATCGCTCGGCTACACCTTC. Translation: CASSLAPGSSLGYTF. Full variable domain (remainder filled in from reference TRBV5-4 and TRBJ1-2): ETGVTQSPTHLIKTRGQQVTLRCSSQSGHNTVSWYQQALGQGPQFIFQYYREEENGRGNFPPRFSGLQFPNYSSELNVNALELDDSALYLCASSLAPGSSLGYTFGSGTRLTVV.